These 10 T cell receptor beta chains came from one sample sequenced in a study of blood T cell repertoires in COVID-19 (dated by TCRdb to between 2020 and 2021). Receptor libraries were prepared by the immunoSEQ multiplex PCR assay. TCRdb retrieved this table from immuneACCESS and kept in-frame rearrangements only. Not all clones are present; in checked studies, unresolved V genes account for under half, and no reason is known for the remainder. This sample gives some 390,000 clones in total; around 87% of them show up just once. The ten largest account for 2.5% to 3.5% of the sample. The material sequenced was peripheral blood. All receptors come from a human donor in a cohort sampled during active COVID-19.

The rearrangement joins TRBV10-3 to TRBJ2-1; possibly TRBD2 for D (6 bases). The CDR3 is made up of 14 amino acids. The V end was cut by 10 bases, the J end by 1 base, with 14 bases between. Germline lookup yields CDR1 ENHRY and CDR2 SYGVKD. The CDR3 DNA reads TGTGCCACCCGGGACTCAGGGTCCTACAATGAGCAGTTCTTC. Encoded protein: CATRDSGSYNEQFF.

CDR3: CASSIQSGQGSPLHF. The CDR3 DNA is TGTGCCAGTAGTATCCAATCGGGACAGGGATCACCCCTCCACTTT. The chain carries TRBV19 and TRBJ1-6; 9 positions match TRBD1. The CDR3 consists of 15 residues. Per germline, CDR1 LNHDA and CDR2 SQIVND (reference sequence). V dropped 3 bases and J dropped 10; count of bases not matched to a gene: 7.

This clone was seen only once. The J gene is TRBJ1-2, the V gene TRBV4-2, with TRBD1 matching over 9 bases. CDR1 and CDR2 (germline): LGHNA, YNFKEQ. CDR3 size: 15 residues. V lost 0 bases, J lost 8 bases, and 7 bases stayed unmatched. The CDR3, as DNA: TGTGCCAGCAGCCAAGATCGGGGACAGGGAGGAGGCTACACCTTC. Its protein is CASSQDRGQGGGYTF.

The chain recombines TRBV3-1 (or the pseudogene TRBV3-2) with TRBJ1-2; 8 bases are a match to TRBD1. Germline assignment: CDR1 LGHDT and CDR2 YNNKEL (reference sequence). V lost 4 bases and J lost 8; bases outside the gene matches: 15. CDR3 length: 16 residues. Here the CDR3 DNA reads TGTGCCAGCAGCCCGCTTAGGAGGCAGGGGGCGTGGGGCTACACCTTC. Translated, it gives CASSPLRRQGAWGYTF.

This rearrangement joins TRBV15 to TRBJ2-7, with 8 nucleotides matching TRBD2. The trim removed 6 bases at V and 3 bases at J, leaving 10 bases unmatched. The CDR3 sequence is 15 residues long. Germline assignment: CDR1 LNHNV and CDR2 YYDKDF (reference sequence). CDR3 DNA: TGTGCCACCAGGGCGCAAGCGGGGGCGAACTACGAGCAGTACTTC. Protein sequence: CATRAQAGANYEQYF.

In this sample, this clone turned up once. The chain employs TRBV14 and TRBJ2-2, with D possibly matching TRBD2 (5 bases). The V end lost 0 bases, the J end lost 3 bases, and 11 bases lay between the germline ends. This CDR3 is 16 amino acids long. The germline CDR1 and CDR2 sequences are SGHDN and FVKESK. The chain's CDR3 is CASSQEIGRDTGELFF. DNA for the CDR3: TGTGCCAGCAGCCAAGAGATAGGGCGGGACACCGGGGAGCTGTTTTTT.

The count of this clone is one. This chain uses TRBV6-5 with TRBJ2-7, with D possibly matching TRBD1 (6 bases). V was clipped by 6 bases and J by 7 bases, with 10 bases between them. The V gene's germline CDR1 is MNHEY and CDR2 SVGAGI. CDR3 length: 11 amino acids. The DNA of the CDR3 is TGTGCCAGCAGCCATGGACAGGAGCAGTACTTC. Its translation is CASSHGQEQYF.

This sequence joins TRBV28 and TRBJ2-5; TRBD2 agrees at 10 bases. Germline trimming cut 4 bases from V and 5 bases from J; bases unmatched to any gene: 7. The CDR3 is made up of 15 amino acids. CDR1 is MDHEN and CDR2 is SYDVKM in the germline V gene. CDR3 residues: CASSSTLSGRETQYF. The CDR3 region has the DNA TGTGCCAGCAGTTCCACCCTTAGCGGGAGGGAGACCCAGTACTTC.

The V call is TRBV5-1, the J call TRBJ2-5, with TRBD2 matching 14 bases. Germline V lookup: CDR1 SGHRS, CDR2 YFSETQ. This CDR3 is 16 amino acids long. V dropped 3 bases and J dropped 4; count of bases not matched to a gene: 5. Here the CDR3 reads CASSYGLAGGGETQYF. CDR3 coding DNA: TGCGCCAGCAGCTACGGACTAGCGGGAGGTGGAGAGACCCAGTACTTC.

The rearrangement joins TRBV4-2 to TRBJ2-1; 13 bases are shared with TRBD2. This CDR3 contains 19 residues. Germline values: CDR1 LGHNA, CDR2 YNFKEQ. V shed 1 base, J shed 6 bases, and the junction held 12 bases outside the gene matches. Written as DNA, the CDR3 is TGTGCCAGCAGCCAAGGAGACCCTTCCACTAGCGGGAGGGCCAATGAGCAGTTCTTC. Amino acids: CASSQGDPSTSGRANEQFF.